Sequencing of this T cell receptor (beta chain) was carried out in a study of blood T cell repertoires in COVID-19. Study information: Whether acute or convalescent, the COVID-19 samples came from the United States, Italy and Spain. Nucleic acid was either cDNA or gDNA, and it came from T cells, B-cell-depleted T cells, or PBMCs.

Per the study methods: It was from reference gene primer amplification that nucleated cell counts were estimated. Using immunoSEQ multiplex PCR, the repertoire was profiled, and TCRdb retains in-frame clones only, with some absent. The D gene and trimming were derived from the DNA, and the V and J assignments and clone size from that table. The profile covers 93,000 or so clones, with approximately 89% appearing a single time and roughly 17% taken by the ten largest. CDR3 size: 15 residues. V lost 7 bases and J lost 7; bases outside the gene matches: 8. Germline CDR1 and CDR2: SNHLY and FYNNEI. Sequenced sample: peripheral blood. The V and J genes are TRBV2 and TRBJ1-5; 12 nucleotides agree with TRBD1. This sequence was found in a woman aged 80 or over in a cohort sampled during active COVID-19. The CDR3 bases are TGTGCCAGCAACGAGGGACAGGGGGCATGGCAGCCCCAGCATTTT. The encoded protein is CASNEGQGAWQPQHF.